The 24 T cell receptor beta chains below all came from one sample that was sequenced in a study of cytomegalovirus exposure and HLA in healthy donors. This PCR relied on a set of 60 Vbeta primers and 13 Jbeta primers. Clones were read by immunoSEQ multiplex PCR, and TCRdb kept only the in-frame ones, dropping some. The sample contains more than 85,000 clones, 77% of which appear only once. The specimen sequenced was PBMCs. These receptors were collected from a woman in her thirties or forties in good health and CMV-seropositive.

The CDR3 protein is CASGTGGTYEQYF. The CDR3 region has the DNA TGTGCCAGCGGGACAGGGGGTACCTACGAGCAGTACTTC. The chain has TRBV9 and TRBJ2-7, with 11 nucleotides matching TRBD1. Germline loops: CDR1 SGDLS, CDR2 YYNGEE. This CDR3 spans 13 amino acids. With 7 bases clipped from V and 2 bases from J, the junction kept 2 bases outside the gene matches.

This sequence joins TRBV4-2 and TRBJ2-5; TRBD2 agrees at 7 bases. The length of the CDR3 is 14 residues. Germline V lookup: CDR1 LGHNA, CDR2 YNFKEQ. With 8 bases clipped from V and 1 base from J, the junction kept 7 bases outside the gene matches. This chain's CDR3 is CASSPGGTQETQYF. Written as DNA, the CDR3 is TGTGCCAGCTCCCCCGGGGGGACCCAAGAGACCCAGTACTTC.

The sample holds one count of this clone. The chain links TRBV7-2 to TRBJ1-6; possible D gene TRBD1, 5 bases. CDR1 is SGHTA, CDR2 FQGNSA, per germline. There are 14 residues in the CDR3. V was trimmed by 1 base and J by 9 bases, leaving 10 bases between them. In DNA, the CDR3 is TGTGCCAGCAGCTTAGTACAGGTTTTTTCACCCCTCCACTTT. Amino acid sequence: CASSLVQVFSPLHF. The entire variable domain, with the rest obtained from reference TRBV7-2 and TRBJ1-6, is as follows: GAGVSQSPSNKVTEKGKDVELRCDPISGHTALYWYRQSLGQGLEFLIYFQGNSAPDKSGLPSDRFSAERTGGSVSTLTIQRTQQEDSAVYLCASSLVQVFSPLHFGNGTRLTVT.

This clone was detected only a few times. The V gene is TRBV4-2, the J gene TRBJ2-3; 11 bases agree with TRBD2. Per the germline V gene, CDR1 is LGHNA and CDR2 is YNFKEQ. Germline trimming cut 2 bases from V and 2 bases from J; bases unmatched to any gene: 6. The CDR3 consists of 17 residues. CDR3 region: CASSQTSGGDDTDTQYF. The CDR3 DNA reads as TGTGCCAGCAGCCAAACTAGCGGGGGAGACGACACAGATACGCAGTATTTT.

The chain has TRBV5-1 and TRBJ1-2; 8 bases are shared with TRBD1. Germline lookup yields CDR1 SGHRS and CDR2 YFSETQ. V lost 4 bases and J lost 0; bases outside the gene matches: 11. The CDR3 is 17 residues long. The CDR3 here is CASSPVPGQESNYGYTF. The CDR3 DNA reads TGCGCCAGCAGCCCGGTCCCGGGACAGGAATCTAACTATGGCTACACCTTC.

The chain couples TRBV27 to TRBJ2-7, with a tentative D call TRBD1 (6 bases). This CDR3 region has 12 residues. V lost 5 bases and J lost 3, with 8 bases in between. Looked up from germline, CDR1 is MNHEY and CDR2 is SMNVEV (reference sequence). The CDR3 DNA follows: TGTGCCAGCAGTACAGGGTTCTACGAGCAGTACTTC. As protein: CASSTGFYEQYF.

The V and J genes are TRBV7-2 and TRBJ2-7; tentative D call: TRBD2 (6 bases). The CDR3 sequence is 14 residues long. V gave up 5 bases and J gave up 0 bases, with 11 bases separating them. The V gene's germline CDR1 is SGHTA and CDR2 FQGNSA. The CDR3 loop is CASSVGLSSYEQYF. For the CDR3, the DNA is TGTGCCAGCAGCGTGGGACTGAGCTCCTACGAGCAGTACTTC.

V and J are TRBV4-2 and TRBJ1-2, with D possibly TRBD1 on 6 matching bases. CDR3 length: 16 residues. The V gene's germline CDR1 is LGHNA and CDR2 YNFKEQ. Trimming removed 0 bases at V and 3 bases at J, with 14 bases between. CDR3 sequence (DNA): TGTGCCAGCAGCCAAGATAGGGGGGGCGCGGACTATGGCTACACCTTC. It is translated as CASSQDRGGADYGYTF.

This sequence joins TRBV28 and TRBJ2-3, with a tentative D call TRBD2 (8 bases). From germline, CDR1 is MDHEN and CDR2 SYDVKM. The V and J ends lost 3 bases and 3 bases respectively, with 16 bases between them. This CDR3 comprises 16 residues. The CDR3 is CASSFRGGGRTDTQYF. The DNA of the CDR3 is TGTGCCAGCAGTTTCAGGGGGGGCGGGAGGACAGATACGCAGTATTTT.

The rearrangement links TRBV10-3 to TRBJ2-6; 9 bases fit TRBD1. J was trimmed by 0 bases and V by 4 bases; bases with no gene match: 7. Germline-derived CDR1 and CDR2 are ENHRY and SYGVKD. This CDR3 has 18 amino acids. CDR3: CAISGGDRASSGANVLTF. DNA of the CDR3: TGTGCCATCAGTGGTGGGGACAGGGCCAGCTCTGGGGCCAACGTCCTGACTTTC.

The CDR3 DNA is TGCGCCAGCACCCCGGGTCGGGGGATGAACACTGAAGCTTTCTTT. Translating it yields CASTPGRGMNTEAFF. The gene calls are TRBV4-3 and TRBJ1-1, with D perhaps matching TRBD1 (5 bases). The germline V and J ends were trimmed by 7 bases and 0 bases, with 15 bases remaining between them. This CDR3 comprises 15 residues. The germline V gene encodes CDR1 LGHNA and CDR2 YSLEER.

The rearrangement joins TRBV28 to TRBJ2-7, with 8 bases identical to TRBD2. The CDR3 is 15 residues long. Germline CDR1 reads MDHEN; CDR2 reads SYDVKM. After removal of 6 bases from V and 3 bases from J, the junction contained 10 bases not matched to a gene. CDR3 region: CASSRDPREGYEQYF. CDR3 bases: TGTGCCAGCAGCCGGGACCCTCGGGAGGGCTACGAGCAGTACTTC. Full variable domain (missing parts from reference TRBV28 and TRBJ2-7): DVKVTQSSRYLVKRTGEKVFLECVQDMDHENMFWYRQDPGLGLRLIYFSYDVKMKEKGDIPEGYSVSREKKERFSLILESASTNQTSMYLCASSRDPREGYEQYFGPGTRLTVT.

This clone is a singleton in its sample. CDR3 protein: CASSLQGGVTEAFF. CDR3 nucleotides: TGTGCCAGCAGCCTTCAAGGGGGAGTCACTGAAGCTTTCTTT. V gene TRBV4-2 combines with J gene TRBJ1-1, with a possible D match to TRBD1 (6 bases). Looked up from germline, CDR1 is LGHNA and CDR2 is YNFKEQ. The CDR3 extends over 14 amino acids. V gave up 4 bases and J gave up 4 bases, with 13 bases separating them.

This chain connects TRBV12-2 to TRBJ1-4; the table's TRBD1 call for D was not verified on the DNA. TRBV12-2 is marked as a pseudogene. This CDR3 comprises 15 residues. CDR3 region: CASRLAGQGDEKLFF. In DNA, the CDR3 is TGTGCAAGTCGCTTAGCGGGACAGGGTGATGAAAAACTGTTTTTT.

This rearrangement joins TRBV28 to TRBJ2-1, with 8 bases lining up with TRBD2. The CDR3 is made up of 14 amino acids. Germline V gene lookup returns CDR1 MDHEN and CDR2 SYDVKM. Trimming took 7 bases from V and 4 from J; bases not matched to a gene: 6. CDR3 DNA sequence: TGTGCCAGCATTTTTAGCGGGGCATACAATGAGCAGTTCTTC. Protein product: CASIFSGAYNEQFF. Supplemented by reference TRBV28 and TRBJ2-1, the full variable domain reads DVKVTQSSRYLVKRTGEKVFLECVQDMDHENMFWYRQDPGLGLRLIYFSYDVKMKEKGDIPEGYSVSREKKERFSLILESASTNQTSMYLCASIFSGAYNEQFFGPGTRLTVL.

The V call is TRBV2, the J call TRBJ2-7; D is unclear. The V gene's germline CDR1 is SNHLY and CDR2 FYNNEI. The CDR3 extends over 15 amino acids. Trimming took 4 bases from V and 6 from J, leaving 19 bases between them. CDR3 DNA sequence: TGTGCCAGCAGTGCTCCGCTTCGCTTAGTTTCCGAGCAGTACTTC. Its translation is CASSAPLRLVSEQYF.

In nucleotides, the CDR3 is TGTGCCATCAGTGAGTCAAGCGGGGGGGCCGTCAATGAGCAGTTCTTC. Its protein product is CAISESSGGAVNEQFF. V and J are TRBV10-3 and TRBJ2-1; 10 bases are shared with TRBD2. Looked up from germline, CDR1 is ENHRY and CDR2 is SYGVKD. This CDR3 contains 16 residues. V lost 0 bases and J lost 6; bases outside the gene matches: 5.

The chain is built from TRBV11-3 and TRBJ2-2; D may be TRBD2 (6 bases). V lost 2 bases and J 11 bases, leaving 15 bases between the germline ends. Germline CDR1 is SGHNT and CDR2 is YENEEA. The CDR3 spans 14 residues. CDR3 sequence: CASSLSWAGTELFF. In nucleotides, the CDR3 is TGTGCCAGCAGCTTATCTTGGGCGGGAACTGAGCTGTTTTTT.

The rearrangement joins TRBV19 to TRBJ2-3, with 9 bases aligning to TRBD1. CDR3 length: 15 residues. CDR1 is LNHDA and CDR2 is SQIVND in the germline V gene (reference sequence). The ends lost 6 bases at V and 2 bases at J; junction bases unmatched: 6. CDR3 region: CASRNRDRATDTQYF. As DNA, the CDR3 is TGTGCCAGTAGGAACCGGGACAGGGCCACAGATACGCAGTATTTT.

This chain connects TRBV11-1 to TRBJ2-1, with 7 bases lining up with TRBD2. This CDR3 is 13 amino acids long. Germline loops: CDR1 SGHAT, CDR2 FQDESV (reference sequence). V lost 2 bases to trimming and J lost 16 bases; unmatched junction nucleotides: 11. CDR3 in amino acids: CASSLLFGTTTFF. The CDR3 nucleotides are TGTGCCAGCAGCTTATTATTTGGGACTACAACCTTCTTC.

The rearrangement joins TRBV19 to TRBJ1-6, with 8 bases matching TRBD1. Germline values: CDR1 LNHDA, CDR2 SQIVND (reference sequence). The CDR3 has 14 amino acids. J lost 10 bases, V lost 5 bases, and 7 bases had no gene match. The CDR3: CASSEGTGGSPLHF. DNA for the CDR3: TGTGCCAGTAGTGAAGGGACAGGTGGATCACCCCTCCACTTT.

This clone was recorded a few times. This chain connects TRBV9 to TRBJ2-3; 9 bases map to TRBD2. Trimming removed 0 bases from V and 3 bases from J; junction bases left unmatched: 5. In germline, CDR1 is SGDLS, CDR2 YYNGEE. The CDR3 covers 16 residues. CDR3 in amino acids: CASSVGASGTTDTQYF. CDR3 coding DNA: TGTGCCAGCAGCGTAGGGGCTAGCGGGACTACAGATACGCAGTATTTT. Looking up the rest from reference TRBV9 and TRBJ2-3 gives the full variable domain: DSGVTQTPKHLITATGQRVTLRCSPRSGDLSVYWYQQSLDQGLQFLIQYYNGEERAKGNILERFSAQQFPDLHSELNLSSLELGDSALYFCASSVGASGTTDTQYFGPGTRLTVL.

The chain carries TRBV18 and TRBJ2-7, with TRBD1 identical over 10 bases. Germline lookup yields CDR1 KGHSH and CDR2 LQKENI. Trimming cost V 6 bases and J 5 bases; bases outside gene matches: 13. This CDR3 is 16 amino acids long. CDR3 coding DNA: TGTGCCAGCTCGCCCACCTGGACAGGGGGGCACAACGAGCAGTACTTC. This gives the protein CASSPTWTGGHNEQYF.

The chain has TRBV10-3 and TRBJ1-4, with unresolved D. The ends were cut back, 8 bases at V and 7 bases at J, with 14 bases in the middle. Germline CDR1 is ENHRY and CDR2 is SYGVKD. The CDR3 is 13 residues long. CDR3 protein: CAIGGDGSEKLFF. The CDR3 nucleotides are TGTGCCATCGGAGGAGATGGTAGTGAAAAACTGTTTTTT.